Below, one T cell receptor beta chain is given with its context. This clone's antigen is unknown. No per-base quality is available; no much larger clone lies one base away. Receptor libraries were prepared by multiplex PCR. The listed sequencing device is Illumina HiSeq 2500. TCRbeta libraries were constructed through three rounds of nested PCR with primers (Table S4) according to protocols adapted from ARM-PCR. Before sequencing, PCR products of 200-500 bp were cut from the gel and purified using the QIAquick gel extraction kit. In the authors' own workflow: Reads were cleaned using Trimmomatic, were merged into complete CDR3 sequences using FLASH, and were assigned to V(D)J germline segments using MiTCR. Clonal diversity was computed as the inverse Simpson's index with VDJtools. Productive reads were defined as in-frame sequences without a premature stop codon. Using fastp trimming at Q25 and MiXCR clonotype assembly, TCRdb reanalyzed the public sequencing data and kept in-frame beta chains. Each CDR3 protein gets just one entry, which takes the most common genes and DNA from the rows behind it. What appears here as the V and J calls and clone size reflects TCRdb's work, not the paper's. Present in this sample are approximately 120,000 distinct CDR3 sequences, 60% to 80% of which were seen just once. The ten largest clones represent around a third of the sample.

RNA was isolated from bulk unsorted tissue, and RNA quality was assessed with a NanoDrop ND-1000 and an Agilent 2100. All donors had newly diagnosed lung cancer, had not received prior chemotherapy, and were admitted for thoracic surgery in China between August and November 2014. Patients who had received previous radiotherapy or chemotherapy, or who had another concurrent cancer, were excluded from the study. Pieces of surgical tissue measuring about 1-2.1 cm3 were kept in RNAlater solution and held at -80 degrees C until needed. This sample was taken from a study of tumor and adjacent non-tumor tissue in lung cancer (dated by TCRdb to the late 2010s). Background on the whole study: Of the cohort, 11 to 12 patients had adenocarcinoma, 2 had squamous cell carcinoma and 1 had small cell lung cancer. Bulk TCRbeta repertoires were compared between lung tumor tissue and matched distant non-tumor lung tissue obtained from fewer than 16 lung cancer patients. The 15 enrolled patients, of whom around ten were men and 5 were women, were aged about 31 to 80 years and were diagnosed with TNM stage I to III disease. For each patient, one tumor sample and one normal lung sample were taken, giving around 31 paired specimens that underwent TCRbeta CDR3 sequencing. Sequencing generated a total of more than 95 million productive TCRbeta reads, averaging approximately 4 million reads per sample. Study-wide findings and limitations: Significantly higher TCR diversity (inverse Simpson) was observed in tumor tissue than in normal lung tissue (around 460 vs 160, P = 0.0075, Mann-Whitney U test). In normal lung, the top 100 clones accounted for a significantly larger cumulative share of the repertoire than in tumor tissue. TCR diversity was significantly higher in younger patients, and greater tumor TCR diversity was associated with shorter overall survival and shorter disease-free survival. The cohort had only roughly 16 patients, and the authors noted that larger samples and more detailed clinical data are needed. Neither the sequencing platform nor unique molecular identifiers are named or mentioned anywhere in the methods. Peripheral blood was not sequenced, so blood TCRbeta repertoires were not examined in the lung cancer patients of the study.

Trimming takes 10 bases from V and 4 bases from J, and the germline ends sit 19 bases apart. CDR1 and CDR2, per the germline V gene (reference sequence), are SEHNR and FQNEAQ. The CDR3 covers 15 residues, taking in both the cysteine and the phenylalanine. Only the CDR3 DNA is retained, 45 bases long and in frame from the first base. The sequence came from a woman aged 60-75 years with non-small cell lung cancer. Recombination linked TRBV7-9 to TRBJ2-2; the best D guess is TRBD2, with 6 bases matching. The sequenced material came from lung tumor tissue. The DNA reads TGTGCCACCCAGATGAGGAGGGACCCCACCGGGGAGCTGTTTTTT. It translates as CATQMRRDPTGELFF.